Following are 29 T cell receptor beta chains from one sample sequenced in a study of T-cell reconstitution after alpha-beta-depleted transplantation in children. The TCRbeta library incorporated unique molecular identifiers. TCRdb passed the PCR reads through MiXCR, listing each CDR3 protein once. This table holds some 340,000 distinct CDR3 sequences, 10% found once. This specimen consisted of PBMCs from the stem cell graft donor, obtained from the stem cell graft. Source of these receptors: a human donor who donated a stem cell graft to a child with acute lymphoblastic leukemia.

The rearrangement links TRBV10-3 to TRBJ2-7; TRBD2 agrees at 7 bases. Germline CDR1 ENHRY, CDR2 SYGVKD. The CDR3 sequence is 13 residues long. V was pared by 8 bases and J by 4 bases, with 8 bases of the junction left unmatched. CDR3 protein: CAIGAGVKYEQYF. CDR3 in DNA: TGTGCCATCGGGGCGGGAGTTAAGTACGAGCAGTACTTC.

This clonotype was seen a handful of times. The rearrangement joins TRBV18 to TRBJ1-4; tentative D call: TRBD1 (6 bases). The CDR3 extends over 16 amino acids. Germline assignment: CDR1 KGHSH and CDR2 LQKENI. Trimming shortened V by 4 bases and J by 7 bases, and 19 bases separated the two germline ends. This chain's CDR3 is CASSRNNRDWREKLFF. DNA of the CDR3: TGTGCCAGCTCACGTAACAACAGGGACTGGCGTGAAAAACTGTTTTTT.

V and J are TRBV11-1 and TRBJ2-1, with TRBD1 matching over 8 bases. The germline gives CDR1 SGHAT, CDR2 FQDESV (reference sequence). The CDR3 is 18 residues long. The ends lost 1 base at V and 0 bases at J; junction bases unmatched: 8. CDR3 loop: CASSLGLGQAGSYNEQFF. The CDR3, as DNA: TGTGCCAGCAGCTTAGGCCTGGGACAGGCCGGCTCCTACAATGAGCAGTTCTTC.

J is TRBJ2-5 and V is TRBV7-9, with D unresolved. V lost 8 bases to trimming and J lost 4 bases, with 8 bases between them. In germline, CDR1 is SEHNR, CDR2 FQNEAQ (reference sequence). The CDR3 runs 11 residues. Here the CDR3 reads CASDHRETQYF. The CDR3 DNA reads TGTGCCAGCGACCACAGAGAGACCCAGTACTTC.

The rearrangement joins TRBV25-1 to TRBJ2-7, with D uncertain. V was pared by 7 bases and J by 7 bases, with 17 bases between. This CDR3 region has 13 residues. Germline values: CDR1 MGHDK, CDR2 SYGVNS. The CDR3 is CASMGVGLEEQYF. CDR3 bases: TGTGCCAGCATGGGCGTCGGATTGGAAGAGCAGTACTTC.

This clonotype showed up just a few times. V is TRBV12-3 or TRBV12-4 and J is TRBJ2-2; 9 nucleotides line up with TRBD2. J was trimmed by 2 bases and V by 3 bases; bases with no gene match: 4. This CDR3 has 16 amino acids. CDR3: CASSFLAGSNTGELFF. Written as DNA, the CDR3 is TGTGCCAGCAGTTTCCTAGCGGGGTCAAACACCGGGGAGCTGTTTTTT.

Only a few counts were recorded for this clonotype. CDR3 in DNA: TGCAGTGTCCAGGTCTCAGGCAATGAGCAGTTCTTC. Protein sequence: CSVQVSGNEQFF. This chain connects TRBV20-1 to TRBJ2-1; D call uncertain. The V and J ends lost 7 bases and 6 bases respectively, with 13 bases between them. CDR1 and CDR2 from the germline V gene are DFQATT and SNEGSKA (reference sequence). This CDR3 has 12 amino acids.

The chain's CDR3 is CASSLTGERYGYTF. Written as DNA, the CDR3 is TGTGCCAGCAGTTTGACAGGGGAGAGGTATGGCTACACCTTC. This chain links TRBV25-1 with TRBJ1-2; 8 bases line up with TRBD1. This CDR3 has 14 residues. V was pared by 5 bases and J by 5 bases, with 7 bases of the junction left unmatched. The V gene's germline CDR1 is MGHDK and CDR2 SYGVNS.

In its sample, this clonotype was seen a few times. A much larger clone lies one base from this, so it may be a read error. The chain couples TRBV11-2 to TRBJ1-1; D is ambiguous. Germline CDR1 is SGHAT and CDR2 is FQNNGV. V gave up 6 bases and J gave up 0 bases, with 5 bases separating them. This CDR3 is 12 amino acids long. The CDR3 here is CASRLMNTEAFF. The DNA of the CDR3 is TGTGCCAGCAGGTTAATGAACACTGAAGCTTTCTTT.

This clonotype appeared a few times. V gene TRBV20-1 combines with J gene TRBJ2-1; 15 positions match TRBD2. Germline CDR1 reads DFQATT; CDR2 reads SNEGSKA (reference sequence). V was clipped by 0 bases and J by 15 bases; unmatched bases: 9. The CDR3 is 15 residues long. The CDR3 nucleotides read TGCAGTGCTAGAGATCGGGGACTAGCGGGAGGTGGGGGGTTCTTC. This codes for CSARDRGLAGGGGFF.

Concerning this clonotype itself: Mismatch with germline at one junction end may stem from a read error. The V call is TRBV5-1, the J call TRBJ2-5; D perhaps matches TRBD1 (6 bases). Germline loops: CDR1 SGHRS, CDR2 YFSETQ. The CDR3 consists of 15 residues. The CDR3 bases are TGCGCCAGCAGCCCAGGGGACGGCAGCGGAGAGATCCAGTACTTC. Encoded protein: CASSPGDGSGEIQYF. The variable domain in full, completed from reference TRBV5-1 and TRBJ2-5, reads KAGVTQTPRYLIKTRGQQVTLSCSPISGHRSVSWYQQTPGQGLQFLFEYFSETQRNKGNFPGRFSGRQFSNSRSEMNVSTLELGDSALYLCASSPGDGSGEIQYFGPGTRLLVL.

This clonotype was counted a few times. The chain couples TRBV18 to TRBJ2-3, with D unresolved. Trimming pared 0 bases from V and 6 bases from J, leaving 10 bases between. The CDR3 extends over 14 amino acids. The germline V gene has CDR1 KGHSH and CDR2 LQKENI. The CDR3 nucleotides are TGTGCCAGCTCACCACCGGACGGGTGGGATACGCAGTATTTT. Translation: CASSPPDGWDTQYF. Drawing the rest from reference TRBV18 and TRBJ2-3, the complete variable domain is NAGVMQNPRHLVRRRGQEARLRCSPMKGHSHVYWYRQLPEEGLKFMVYLQKENIIDESGMPKERFSAEFPKEGPSILRIQQVVRGDSAAYFCASSPPDGWDTQYFGPGTRLTVL.

J is TRBJ2-3 and V is TRBV6-1; a possible D gene is TRBD2 (6 bases). The CDR3 contains 13 residues. The V end lost 7 bases, the J end lost 5 bases, and 13 bases lay between the germline ends. Germline values: CDR1 MNHNS, CDR2 SASEGT. Here the CDR3 reads CASKRGSGDTQYF. CDR3 in DNA: TGTGCCAGCAAACGGGGGAGCGGAGATACGCAGTATTTT.

V is TRBV3-1 and J is TRBJ2-1, with D possibly called TRBD1 or TRBD2 (5 bases each). Trimming pared 6 bases from V and 3 bases from J, leaving 15 bases between. This CDR3 has 15 amino acids. CDR1 is LGHDT and CDR2 is YNNKEL in the germline V gene (reference sequence). The CDR3 DNA reads TGTGCCAGCAGTGCCGGGACGTTCGTCTACAATGAGCAGTTCTTC. Its protein product is CASSAGTFVYNEQFF.

V and J are TRBV5-1 and TRBJ2-5; 11 bases align to TRBD2. V shed 4 bases, J shed 4 bases, and the junction held 9 bases outside the gene matches. The length of the CDR3 is 16 residues. Germline V CDR1 and CDR2: SGHRS, YFSETQ. In nucleotides, the CDR3 is TGCGCCAGCAGCCTACGACTAGCGGGAAGTCGAGAGACCCAGTACTTC. Amino acids: CASSLRLAGSRETQYF.

The table lists this clonotype with a few counts. V is TRBV10-3 and J is TRBJ2-5; D gene ambiguous. The CDR3 is 13 amino acids. V dropped 8 bases and J dropped 0 bases, with 10 bases sitting between them. CDR1 ENHRY and CDR2 SYGVKD come from the germline V gene. The CDR3 DNA sequence: TGTGCCATCTCCCCAATCGACCAAGAGACCCAGTACTTC. Translating it yields CAISPIDQETQYF.

Many counts were recorded for this clonotype. This chain joins TRBV7-2 and TRBJ2-1, with 9 bases aligning to TRBD2. CDR1 SGHTA and CDR2 FQGNSA come from the germline V gene. This CDR3 contains 13 residues. V was clipped by 5 bases and J by 9 bases; unmatched bases: 5. CDR3 bases: TGTGCCAGCAGCCAGCTAGCGGGATCTGAGCAGTTCTTC. Protein sequence: CASSQLAGSEQFF.

The rearrangement uses TRBV12-3 or TRBV12-4 and TRBJ2-5; 8 nucleotides agree with TRBD1. This CDR3 comprises 14 residues. With V trimmed by 3 bases and J by 2 bases, 2 bases remained unmatched. The CDR3 protein is CASSFRTGQETQYF. The CDR3 nucleotides are TGTGCCAGCAGTTTTAGGACAGGGCAAGAGACCCAGTACTTC.

The V call is TRBV5-1, the J call TRBJ2-5; TRBD2 is a possible D gene (6 bases). CDR1 is SGHRS and CDR2 is YFSETQ in the germline V gene. This CDR3 spans 15 amino acids. V lost 5 bases and J lost 2, with 16 bases in between. CDR3 coding DNA: TGCGCCAGCAGGAAACGACTAGTGACTCAAGAGACCCAGTACTTC. The encoded protein is CASRKRLVTQETQYF.

This clonotype was recorded many times. The chain couples TRBV24-1 to TRBJ1-4, with D unclear. The CDR3 loop spans 14 amino acids. The germline gives CDR1 KGHDR, CDR2 SFDVKD. Trimming shortened V by 3 bases and J by 5 bases, and 9 bases separated the two germline ends. The CDR3 DNA reads as TGTGCCACCAGTGATGTTCGGCGAAATGAAAAACTGTTTTTT. It specifies CATSDVRRNEKLFF.

This clonotype was seen at least ten times. The CDR3 bases are TGTGCCAGCAGCTTAGTGTCGATTCCCCAAGAGACCCAGTACTTC. It yields the protein CASSLVSIPQETQYF. The rearrangement uses TRBV7-2 and TRBJ2-5; D is ambiguous. The CDR3 has 15 residues. V shed 1 base and J shed 1 base, with 10 bases lying between them. Per the germline V gene, CDR1 is SGHTA and CDR2 is FQGNSA.

The rearrangement uses TRBV5-6 and TRBJ1-2; 10 bases align to TRBD1. Germline trimming cut 0 bases from V and 8 bases from J; bases unmatched to any gene: 10. The CDR3 sequence is 16 residues long. Per the germline V gene, CDR1 is SGHDT and CDR2 is YYEEEE. The DNA for the CDR3 is TGTGCCAGCAGCTTGGCAGACAGGGGGCTATCGGAAGGCTACACCTTC. This encodes CASSLADRGLSEGYTF.

V gene TRBV30 combines with J gene TRBJ2-1; TRBD1 matches 8 bases. The germline V gene has CDR1 GTSNPN and CDR2 SVGIG (reference sequence). There are 14 residues in the CDR3. V shed 2 bases, J shed 7 bases, and the junction held 7 bases outside the gene matches. The CDR3 loop is CAWSSGQGRNEQFF. For the CDR3, the DNA is TGTGCCTGGAGTTCAGGACAGGGTCGAAATGAGCAGTTCTTC.

This clonotype occurred a few times. The chain combines TRBV10-3 with TRBJ2-7; 11 positions agree with TRBD2. There are 15 residues in the CDR3. Trimming removed 6 bases from V and 2 bases from J; junction bases left unmatched: 6. Germline V gene lookup returns CDR1 ENHRY and CDR2 SYGVKD. DNA of the CDR3: TGTGCCATCAGCGGGGGGACTAGCGGCCCCTACGAGCAGTACTTC. It codes for CAISGGTSGPYEQYF.

This clonotype has ten or more counts. The chain uses TRBV4-1 and TRBJ2-2; weak D call: TRBD1 (5 bases). Trimming cost V 3 bases and J 5 bases, with 13 bases left between them. The CDR3 runs to 15 residues. The V gene's germline CDR1 is MGHRA and CDR2 YSYEKL. The CDR3 DNA follows: TGCGCCAGCAGCCATACAAACAGGTTTACCGGGGAGCTGTTTTTT. The encoded protein is CASSHTNRFTGELFF.

This clonotype occurred a few times. This chain links TRBV6-4 with TRBJ2-3; D remains unclear. Germline V CDR1 and CDR2: MRHNA, SNTAGT. V was trimmed by 0 bases and J by 1 base, leaving 8 bases between them. This CDR3 is built from 15 residues. This chain's CDR3 is CASSDSRHGTDTQYF. The DNA of the CDR3 is TGTGCCAGCAGTGACTCCCGGCATGGCACAGATACGCAGTATTTT.

This clonotype was detected many times. The chain couples TRBV6-5 to TRBJ2-5; perhaps TRBD1 as D (6 bases). Germline V lookup: CDR1 MNHEY, CDR2 SVGAGI. The CDR3 covers 13 residues. V lost 4 bases, J lost 1 base, and 7 bases lay in between. Here the CDR3 DNA reads TGTGCCAGCAGTTGGACAGTCCAAGAGACCCAGTACTTC. This encodes CASSWTVQETQYF.

In its sample, this clonotype was seen many times. The J gene is TRBJ2-7, the V gene TRBV20-1, with a weak D call TRBD2 (6 bases). Germline V lookup: CDR1 DFQATT, CDR2 SNEGSKA (reference sequence). The V and J ends lost 0 bases and 4 bases respectively, with 13 bases between them. CDR3 length: 14 amino acids. The CDR3 bases are TGCAGTGCTAGAGATCCCACGGGAGCTTACGAGCAGTACTTC. This codes for CSARDPTGAYEQYF.

This clonotype was detected many times. A read error may be the cause here, since a much bigger clone is one base away. This chain connects TRBV3-1 to TRBJ2-6, with D perhaps TRBD1 (5 bases). Germline V CDR1 and CDR2: LGHDT, YNNKEL (reference sequence). This CDR3 is built from 16 residues. Here the CDR3 reads CASSLVGFSGANGLTF. For the CDR3, the DNA is TGTGCCAGCAGCCTCGTTGGCTTCTCTGGGGCCAACGGCCTGACTTTC.